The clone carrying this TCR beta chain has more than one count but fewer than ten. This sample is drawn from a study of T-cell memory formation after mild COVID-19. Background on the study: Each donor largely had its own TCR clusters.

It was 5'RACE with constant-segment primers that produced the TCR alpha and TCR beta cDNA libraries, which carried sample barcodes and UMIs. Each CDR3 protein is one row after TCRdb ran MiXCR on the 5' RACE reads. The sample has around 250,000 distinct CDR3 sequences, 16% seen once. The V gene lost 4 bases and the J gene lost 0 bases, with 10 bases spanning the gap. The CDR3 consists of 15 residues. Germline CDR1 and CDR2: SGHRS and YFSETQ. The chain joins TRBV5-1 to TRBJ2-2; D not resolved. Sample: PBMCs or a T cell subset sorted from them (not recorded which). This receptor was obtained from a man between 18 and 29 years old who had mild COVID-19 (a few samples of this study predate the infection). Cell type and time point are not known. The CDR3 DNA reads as TGCGCCAGCAGCCCCCAGTGGGCGAACACCGGGGAGCTGTTTTTT. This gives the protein CASSPQWANTGELFF.